This entry describes one TCR beta chain. Its antigen is still unknown. No much larger clone is present one base from it, and per-base qualities are unavailable. The immunoSEQ assay amplified TCRB CDR3 regions from 1.5 to 2.5 micrograms of genomic DNA, or from all available DNA when less than that amount was available. Multiplex PCR used 60 forward primers for TCR V beta segments and 13 reverse primers for J beta segments. To estimate reads per starting template, synthetic control templates were spiked into each sample at limiting dilution. Reads of 87 bp were generated by sequencing on the Illumina HiSeq System. Per the authors' processing: PCR and sequencing errors were removed by a nearest neighbor algorithm that merged closely related sequences. TCR overlap was measured as the percentage of unique tumor TCR beta sequences that were also present in the peripheral blood of the same patient. This is the immuneACCESS table as TCRdb keeps it, with only in-frame sequences that have V and J called. A part of the clones is gone; compared with another copy, unresolved V genes explain less than half, and the rest is unexplained. For V, J and clone size, that table is used; D and trimming come from the DNA. The sample table records about 100,000 clones; 79% of these occur just once. The ten most abundant clones make up nearly 6% of the sample.

This record belongs to a study of glioma-infiltrating T cells after dendritic cell vaccination (dated by TCRdb to 2015 to 2016). Describing the broader study: The cohort included around 15 glioblastoma patients drawn from Phase I and II dendritic cell vaccination trials, of whom 9 were newly diagnosed and 6 had recurrent disease. Between about 2002 and 2013, the patients were given dendritic cell vaccination pulsed with autologous tumor lysate. The vaccine was prepared from monocyte-derived dendritic cells that were cultured for seven to eight days with IL-4 and GM-CSF and then pulsed overnight with autologous tumor lysate. Each patient was given three intradermal dendritic cell vaccine injections, spaced two weeks apart, in the arm below the axilla. Deep sequencing of TCR beta CDR3 regions was used to quantify tumor-infiltrating lymphocyte content and compare tumor and blood repertoires in dendritic cell-vaccinated glioblastoma patients. Survival after dendritic cell vaccination was correlated with TCR sequencing metrics, including TIL content and tumor-blood repertoire overlap. The full study reports these points: The three-group TCR overlap response model was characterized as speculative, and prospective validation of the model was stated to be required. The cohort was small and heterogeneous, few patients had complete blood and tumor sets, and even fewer had initial-recurrent tumor pairs. No direct relationship between TCR clonality and survival was found, suggesting a diverse polyclonal response may matter. Longer time to progression and overall survival after dendritic cell vaccination were predicted by higher estimated pretreatment TIL content.

Patients were selected for having adequate residual fresh-frozen tumor tissue and more than two years of available survival data. None of the glioblastoma patients carried an isocitrate dehydrogenase mutation, although molecular status otherwise varied. PBMC were collected before vaccination, two weeks after the third vaccination, and at tumor progression if tumor progression occurred. Genomic DNA was extracted with the Qiagen DNeasy Blood extraction Kit. Between the V and J ends, shortened by 5 bases and 0 bases respectively, the junction contains 8 bases. CDR1 and CDR2 (LNHDA, SQIVND) derive from the germline V gene (reference sequence). There are 13 amino acids in the CDR3, from cysteine to phenylalanine inclusive. The CDR3 DNA has 39 bases and is translated from base 1.

Sequences were derived from blood, sampled before dendritic cell vaccination. The receptor was derived from a human donor with glioblastoma. This chain joins TRBV19 to TRBJ2-7; no D segment can be confidently identified. The DNA sequence is given as TGTGCCAGTAGTGGCCCATACTCCTACGAGCAGTACTTC. It is translated as CASSGPYSYEQYF.